This T cell receptor (beta chain) was recovered during a study of shared clonotypes between healthy human individuals. Overall study: A couple of women and a few men aged 18 to 49 made up the donors. Three plates were used per donor for CD4 naive, three for CD4 memory, two for CD8 naive and one for CD8 memory. Study-level findings and limits: Deeper or shallower sequencing was expected to change how clonotypes are shared among donors.

The length of the CDR3 is 17 residues. V was clipped by 3 bases and J by 2 bases; unmatched bases: 7. Germline V CDR1 and CDR2: SGHAT, FQNNGV. CD45RA-negative memory and CD45RA+ naive subsets were split from the CD4+ cells. The table came from immunoSEQ multiplex PCR; TCRdb's copy has only in-frame clones and leaves some out. Of some 1 million clones in the sample, around 76% were seen once. This clone was seen a single time. Its target is unknown. The TCR comes from a man aged 18 to 29 in good health. Material for sequencing was memory CD4+ T cells sorted from blood. As for subset: CD45RA-negative fraction. The rearrangement joins TRBV11-2 to TRBJ2-6; 7 bases line up with TRBD2. The CDR3 DNA reads TGTGCCAGCAGCTTTGAAAGCGGGGTTGCTGGGGCCAACGTCCTGACTTTC. Protein product: CASSFESGVAGANVLTF.